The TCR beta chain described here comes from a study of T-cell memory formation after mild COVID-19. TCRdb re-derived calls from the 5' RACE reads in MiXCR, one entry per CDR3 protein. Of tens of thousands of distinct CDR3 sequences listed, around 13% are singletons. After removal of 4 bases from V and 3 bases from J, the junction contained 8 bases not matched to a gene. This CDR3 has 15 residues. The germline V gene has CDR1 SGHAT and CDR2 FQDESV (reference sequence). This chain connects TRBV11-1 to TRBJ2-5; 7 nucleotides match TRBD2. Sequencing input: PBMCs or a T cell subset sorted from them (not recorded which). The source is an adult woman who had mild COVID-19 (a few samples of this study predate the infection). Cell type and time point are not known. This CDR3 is CASSWSGLLEETQYF. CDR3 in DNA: TGTGCCAGCAGCTGGTCGGGACTACTAGAAGAGACCCAGTACTTC.